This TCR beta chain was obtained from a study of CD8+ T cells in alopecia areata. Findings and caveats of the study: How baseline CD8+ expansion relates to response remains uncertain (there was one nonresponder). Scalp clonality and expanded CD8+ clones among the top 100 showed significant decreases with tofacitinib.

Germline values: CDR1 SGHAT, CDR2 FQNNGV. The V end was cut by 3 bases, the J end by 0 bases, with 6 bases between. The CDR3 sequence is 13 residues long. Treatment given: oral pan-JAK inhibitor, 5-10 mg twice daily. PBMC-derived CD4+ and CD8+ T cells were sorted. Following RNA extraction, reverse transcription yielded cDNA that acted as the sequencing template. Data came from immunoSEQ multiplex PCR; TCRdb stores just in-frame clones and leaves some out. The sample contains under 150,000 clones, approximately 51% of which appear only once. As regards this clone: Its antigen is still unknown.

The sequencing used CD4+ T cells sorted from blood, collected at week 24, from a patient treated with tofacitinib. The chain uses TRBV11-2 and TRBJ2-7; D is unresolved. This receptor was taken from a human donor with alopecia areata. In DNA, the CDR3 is TGTGCCAGCAGCTTCGGCAGCTCCTACGAGCAGTACTTC. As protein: CASSFGSSYEQYF.